The clone carrying this T cell receptor (beta chain) was seen a few times. What it binds is not known. This sample is part of a study of T cells after yellow fever vaccination. Study details: SMART-Seq v4 Ultra Low Input served to prepare low-cell-number fractions. Study-level points and caveats: Boosting was followed by the reappearance of most primary-vaccination clones (96% CD4, under 90% CD8).

The CDR3 consists of 12 residues. The germline gives CDR1 DFQATT, CDR2 SNEGSKA (reference sequence). The germline V and J ends were trimmed by 6 bases and 9 bases, with 17 bases remaining between them. Template switching by 5'RACE produced TCR cDNA, adding a universal primer site and UMIs. TCRdb called the 5' RACE reads again in MiXCR, with one record for every CDR3 protein. Seen here are 250,000 to 300,000 distinct CDR3 sequences, about 5.2% observed once, and the top ten hold around 3.5%. This chain connects TRBV20-1 to TRBJ2-5; TRBD2 is a possible D gene (6 bases). The sample was CD4+ T cells sorted from PBMCs, taken on the day of the yellow fever booster vaccination. This clonotype was sampled from a man younger than 30 who received the YFV17D yellow fever vaccine. Here the CDR3 reads CSAHSPGGPQYF. For the CDR3, the DNA is TGCAGTGCCCACAGTCCCGGGGGTCCCCAGTACTTC.